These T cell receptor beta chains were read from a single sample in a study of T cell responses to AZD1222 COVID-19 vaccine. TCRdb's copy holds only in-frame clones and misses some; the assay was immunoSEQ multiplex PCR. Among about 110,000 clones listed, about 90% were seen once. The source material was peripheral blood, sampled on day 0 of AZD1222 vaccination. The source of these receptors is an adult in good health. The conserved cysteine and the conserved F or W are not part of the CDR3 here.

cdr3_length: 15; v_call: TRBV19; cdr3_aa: ASTDAPPGLLNQPQH
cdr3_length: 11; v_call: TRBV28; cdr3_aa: ASTPTVEETQY
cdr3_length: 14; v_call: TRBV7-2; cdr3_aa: ASSRDRGGVNTEAF
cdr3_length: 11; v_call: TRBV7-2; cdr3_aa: ASSYRGNQPQH
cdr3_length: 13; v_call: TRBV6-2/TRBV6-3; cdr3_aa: ASSYIGGGGQPQH
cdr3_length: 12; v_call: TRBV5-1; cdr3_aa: ASSLVGTSNEQY
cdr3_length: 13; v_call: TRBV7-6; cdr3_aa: ASSYGGGKVYEQY
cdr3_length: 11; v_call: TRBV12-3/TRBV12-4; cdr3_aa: ASSLAGLHTQY
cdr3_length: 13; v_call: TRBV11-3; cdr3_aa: ASSLAGGNTGELF
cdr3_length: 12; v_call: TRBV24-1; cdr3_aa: ATSEPGVVDEQF
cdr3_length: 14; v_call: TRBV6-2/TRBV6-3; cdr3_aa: ASSYLPGQGNYGYT
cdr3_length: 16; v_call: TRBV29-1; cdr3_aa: SGPELDRGSFAGNTIY
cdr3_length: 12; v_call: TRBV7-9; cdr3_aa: ASSLARIEETQY
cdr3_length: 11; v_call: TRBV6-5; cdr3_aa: ASSRQVRETQY
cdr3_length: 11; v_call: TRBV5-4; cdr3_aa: ASSLTGDYGYT
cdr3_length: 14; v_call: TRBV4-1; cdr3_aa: ASSHRGRQRNSPLH
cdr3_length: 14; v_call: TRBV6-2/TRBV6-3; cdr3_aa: ASSYSADFMNTEAF
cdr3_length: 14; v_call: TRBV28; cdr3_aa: ASSTGRSPTNEKLF
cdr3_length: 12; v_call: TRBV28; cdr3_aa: ASTRGGETKTQY
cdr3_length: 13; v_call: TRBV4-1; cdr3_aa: ASSHGRSSGHEQF
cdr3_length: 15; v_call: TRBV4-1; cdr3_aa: ASSQDWGGPRGEKLF
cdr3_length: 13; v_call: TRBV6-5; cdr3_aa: ASSYSRGGVEKLF
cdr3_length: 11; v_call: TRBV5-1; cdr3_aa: ASTRTGREKLF
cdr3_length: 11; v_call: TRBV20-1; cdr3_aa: SASETFTDTQY
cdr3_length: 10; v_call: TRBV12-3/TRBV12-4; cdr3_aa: ASSSPYNEQF
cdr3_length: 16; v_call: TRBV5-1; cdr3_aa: ASSLEGRVGWSNQPQH
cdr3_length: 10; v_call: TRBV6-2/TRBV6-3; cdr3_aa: ASSYYRHEQY
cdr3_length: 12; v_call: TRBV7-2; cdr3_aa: ASSSSAVLNEQY
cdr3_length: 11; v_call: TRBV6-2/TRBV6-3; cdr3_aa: ASSYERSYEQY
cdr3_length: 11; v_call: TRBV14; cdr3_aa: ASSPRPGDGYT
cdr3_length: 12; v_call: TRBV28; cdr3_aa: ASSQQGWSTEAF
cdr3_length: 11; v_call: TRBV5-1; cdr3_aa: ASSVQMNTEAF
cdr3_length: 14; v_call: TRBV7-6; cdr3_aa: ASSLGGLSSGNTIY
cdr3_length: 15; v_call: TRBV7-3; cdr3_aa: ASSHTAGSSGANVLT
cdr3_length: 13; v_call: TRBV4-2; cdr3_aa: ASSQVDGNTGELF
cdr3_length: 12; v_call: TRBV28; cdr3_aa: ASSLSVSGNTIY
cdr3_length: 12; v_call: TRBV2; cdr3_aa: ASSEGREGEKLF
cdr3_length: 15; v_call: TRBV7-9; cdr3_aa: ASSFSTGTGTDYGYT
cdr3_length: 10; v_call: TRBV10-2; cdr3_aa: ASSPGSYEQY
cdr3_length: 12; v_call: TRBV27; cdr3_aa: ASSLLAGRAEQY
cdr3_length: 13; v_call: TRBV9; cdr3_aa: ASSAQGNSNQPQH
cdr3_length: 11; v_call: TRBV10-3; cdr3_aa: AISTGLYTEAF
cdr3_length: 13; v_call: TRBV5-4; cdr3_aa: ASSLSGGAGETQY
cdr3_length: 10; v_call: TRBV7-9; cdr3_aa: ASSLSNYGYT
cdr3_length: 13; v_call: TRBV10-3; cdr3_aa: AAGSPGRGEDTQY
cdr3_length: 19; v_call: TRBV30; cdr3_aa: AWSPLLGAGGRLGSYNEQF